A selection of T cell receptor beta chains follows, all from one sample in a study of blood T cells in healthy people across ages. TCRdb re-called the 5' RACE reads through MiXCR, storing one row per CDR3 protein. The data contain 750,000 to 950,000 distinct CDR3 sequences, more than 25% of them seen just once; the ten biggest clones take up over 2.5%. This same sample was also part of a study on T cells of mothers and their children.

The sequenced material came from blood. The receptor set was obtained from a boy aged 10-17 years in good health. Both conserved end residues are trimmed from each CDR3. The D gene is left open where the match is weak. Size tells how often a clone was seen (once, few, many) or the class of an expanded clone, and some rows leave it out.

d_call: NA; cdr3_length: 14; clone_size: few; v_call: TRBV20-1; j_call: TRBJ2-5; cdr3_aa: SAPGGRGAYQETQY
d_call: TRBD2; cdr3_length: 13; clone_size: few; v_call: TRBV13; j_call: TRBJ2-7; cdr3_aa: ASSFETSGVFEQY
d_call: TRBD1; cdr3_length: 14; clone_size: NA; v_call: TRBV24-1; j_call: TRBJ2-2; cdr3_aa: ATSDTGQGVTGELF
d_call: NA; cdr3_length: 13; clone_size: NA; v_call: TRBV6-4; j_call: TRBJ1-2; cdr3_aa: ASSDFGGAGYGYT
d_call: TRBD2; cdr3_length: 16; clone_size: NA; v_call: TRBV9; j_call: TRBJ2-5; cdr3_aa: ASSVGGLAAGYQETQY
d_call: TRBD1; cdr3_length: 12; clone_size: NA; v_call: TRBV7-8; j_call: TRBJ1-2; cdr3_aa: ASSHDRGNYGYT
d_call: TRBD2; cdr3_length: 13; clone_size: NA; v_call: TRBV20-1; j_call: NA; cdr3_aa: SARASSGGAYEQY
d_call: TRBD2; cdr3_length: 14; clone_size: NA; v_call: TRBV4-1; j_call: TRBJ2-1; cdr3_aa: ASSQVRLAVYNEQF
d_call: TRBD1; cdr3_length: 13; clone_size: NA; v_call: TRBV4-1; j_call: TRBJ1-2; cdr3_aa: ASSKGGVGLWGYT
d_call: NA; cdr3_length: 12; clone_size: few; v_call: TRBV4-1; j_call: NA; cdr3_aa: ASSPRWENNEQF
d_call: NA; cdr3_length: 14; clone_size: few; v_call: TRBV6-5; j_call: NA; cdr3_aa: ASSYSGTPTTYEQY
d_call: TRBD2; cdr3_length: 12; clone_size: NA; v_call: TRBV5-1; j_call: TRBJ2-1; cdr3_aa: ASKSGTSGNEQF
d_call: NA; cdr3_length: 12; clone_size: few; v_call: TRBV3-1; j_call: TRBJ1-1; cdr3_aa: ASSQDGGDTEAF
d_call: NA; cdr3_length: 14; clone_size: few; v_call: TRBV20-1; j_call: TRBJ1-6; cdr3_aa: SAIRTGSSYNSPLH
d_call: NA; cdr3_length: 12; clone_size: many; v_call: TRBV27; j_call: TRBJ2-6; cdr3_aa: ASKGLSGANVLT
d_call: NA; cdr3_length: 14; clone_size: NA; v_call: TRBV5-1; j_call: TRBJ1-1; cdr3_aa: ASSLGYTGRHTEAF
d_call: NA; cdr3_length: 10; clone_size: few; v_call: TRBV9; j_call: TRBJ1-5; cdr3_aa: ASSPKRPLQH
d_call: NA; cdr3_length: 14; clone_size: NA; v_call: TRBV10-3; j_call: TRBJ1-6; cdr3_aa: AISELGPVAPSPLH
d_call: NA; cdr3_length: 13; clone_size: few; v_call: TRBV7-8; j_call: TRBJ1-1; cdr3_aa: ASSLARGWGTEAF
d_call: NA; cdr3_length: 13; clone_size: NA; v_call: TRBV29-1; j_call: TRBJ2-3; cdr3_aa: SVSLRPDLTDTQY
d_call: TRBD2; cdr3_length: 11; clone_size: NA; v_call: TRBV7-2; j_call: NA; cdr3_aa: ATDPLAGYEQY
d_call: NA; cdr3_length: 14; clone_size: NA; v_call: TRBV11-2; j_call: TRBJ2-5; cdr3_aa: ASSLVGTARGETQY
d_call: TRBD1; cdr3_length: 12; clone_size: few; v_call: TRBV5-1; j_call: TRBJ1-3; cdr3_aa: ASSWDSTGNTIY
d_call: TRBD2; cdr3_length: 15; clone_size: NA; v_call: TRBV20-1; j_call: TRBJ2-3; cdr3_aa: SARPGTSGGVTDTQY
d_call: NA; cdr3_length: 11; clone_size: NA; v_call: TRBV7-9; j_call: TRBJ2-7; cdr3_aa: ASSSRGGDEQY
d_call: NA; cdr3_length: 12; clone_size: NA; v_call: TRBV4-1; j_call: TRBJ2-4; cdr3_aa: ASSQAAGANIQY
d_call: NA; cdr3_length: 11; clone_size: once; v_call: TRBV20-1; j_call: TRBJ2-7; cdr3_aa: SANGRENYKQY
d_call: TRBD1; cdr3_length: 13; clone_size: NA; v_call: TRBV2; j_call: TRBJ2-1; cdr3_aa: ASARDRASYNEQF
d_call: TRBD2; cdr3_length: 12; clone_size: NA; v_call: TRBV20-1; j_call: TRBJ2-1; cdr3_aa: SARGRLAGAEQF
d_call: NA; cdr3_length: 12; clone_size: NA; v_call: TRBV7-3; j_call: TRBJ1-2; cdr3_aa: ASSVHGGNYGYT
d_call: NA; cdr3_length: 9; clone_size: few; v_call: TRBV12-3/TRBV12-4; j_call: TRBJ1-1; cdr3_aa: ASMVASEAF
d_call: NA; cdr3_length: 12; clone_size: NA; v_call: TRBV19; j_call: TRBJ1-5; cdr3_aa: ASSIVAGTQPQH
d_call: NA; cdr3_length: 11; clone_size: few; v_call: TRBV29-1; j_call: TRBJ1-4; cdr3_aa: SVDPGLNEKLF